These T cell receptor beta chains were read from a single sample in a study of technical replicates of blood from several donors. Measured with immunoSEQ multiplex PCR; TCRdb has only the in-frame clones, and not every one. The sample includes 68,000 or so clones, 80% to 95% of them seen just once. Input material: PBMCs. The receptor set was obtained from a human donor in good health. Some clones in this sample may be carry-over from other donors' samples. Both conserved end residues are part of each CDR3.

j_call: TRBJ2-1
v_call: TRBV5-1
cdr3_aa: CASSHGQDDYNEQFF

j_call: TRBJ1-1
v_call: TRBV6-6
cdr3_aa: CASSYGQGTEAFF

j_call: TRBJ1-2
v_call: TRBV6-1
cdr3_aa: CASEGTGSYGYTF

j_call: TRBJ1-1
v_call: TRBV2
cdr3_aa: CASRRQGADTEAFF

j_call: TRBJ1-2
v_call: TRBV19
cdr3_aa: CASRDRPLNYGYTF

j_call: TRBJ2-3
v_call: TRBV18
cdr3_aa: CASSPNTNSRYTDTQYF

j_call: TRBJ2-3
v_call: TRBV30
cdr3_aa: CAWSITSGRSNTQYF

j_call: TRBJ1-6
v_call: TRBV5-8
cdr3_aa: CASSMTGYNSPLHF

j_call: TRBJ2-1
v_call: TRBV2
cdr3_aa: CASSLAGRNEQFF

j_call: TRBJ2-2
v_call: TRBV7-2
cdr3_aa: CASSLNFGLNTGELFF

j_call: TRBJ2-6
v_call: TRBV4-2
cdr3_aa: CASTASPGLATSGANVLTF

j_call: TRBJ1-2
v_call: TRBV7-2
cdr3_aa: CASSLDLIGSYGYTF

j_call: TRBJ2-3
v_call: TRBV29-1
cdr3_aa: CSVATRVSDTQYF

j_call: TRBJ2-3
v_call: TRBV9
cdr3_aa: CASSPSSWRGSTDTQYF

j_call: TRBJ1-2
v_call: TRBV19
cdr3_aa: CASSIARTGERGYTF

j_call: TRBJ2-2
v_call: TRBV5-1
cdr3_aa: CASSLVTRNTGELFF

j_call: TRBJ2-7
v_call: TRBV18
cdr3_aa: CASSQARDREDYF

j_call: TRBJ2-1
v_call: TRBV5-8
cdr3_aa: CASSLSPLVPLQFF

j_call: TRBJ1-2
v_call: TRBV5-1
cdr3_aa: CASSLGGTGGYTF

j_call: TRBJ1-6
v_call: TRBV7-9
cdr3_aa: CASSLGGGSPLHF

j_call: TRBJ2-1
v_call: TRBV7-3
cdr3_aa: CASSSRDRGRNEQFF

j_call: TRBJ2-5
v_call: TRBV7-2
cdr3_aa: CASSLMLGGVGETQYF

j_call: TRBJ2-6
v_call: TRBV2
cdr3_aa: CASSDTAGTTGANVLTF

j_call: TRBJ2-1
v_call: TRBV29-1
cdr3_aa: CSVRREASNEQFF

j_call: TRBJ1-4
v_call: TRBV5-1
cdr3_aa: CASGQGATATNEKLFF

j_call: TRBJ2-1
v_call: TRBV4-3
cdr3_aa: CASSPRTSTYNEQFF

j_call: TRBJ2-2
v_call: TRBV5-4
cdr3_aa: CASSLAGVSTGELFF

j_call: TRBJ1-1
v_call: TRBV5-6
cdr3_aa: CASSLGGVSVEAFF

j_call: TRBJ1-5
v_call: TRBV15
cdr3_aa: CATSQGEVDNQPQHF

j_call: TRBJ1-5
v_call: TRBV7-8
cdr3_aa: CASSLVGGSNQPQHF

j_call: TRBJ2-7
v_call: TRBV2
cdr3_aa: CASSPLYSPSTYEQYF

j_call: TRBJ2-5
v_call: TRBV7-2
cdr3_aa: CASSHGVLSETQYF

j_call: TRBJ1-1
v_call: TRBV9
cdr3_aa: CASSGRVGGGPAFF

j_call: TRBJ2-7
v_call: TRBV10-3
cdr3_aa: CAISEVQGGYEQYF

j_call: TRBJ1-1
v_call: TRBV6-6
cdr3_aa: CASSRRTGNTEAFF

j_call: TRBJ2-3
v_call: TRBV11-3
cdr3_aa: CASSKRQGSDTQYF

j_call: TRBJ2-3
v_call: TRBV19
cdr3_aa: CASSIPSGRAGVQDTQYF

j_call: TRBJ2-7
v_call: TRBV13
cdr3_aa: CASSFHSYEQYF

j_call: TRBJ2-1
v_call: TRBV29-1
cdr3_aa: CSVAQGGTEQFF

j_call: TRBJ2-5
v_call: TRBV19
cdr3_aa: CASISDSQTQYF

j_call: TRBJ2-1
v_call: TRBV11-1
cdr3_aa: CASSFRTSGKGNEQFF

j_call: TRBJ1-1
v_call: TRBV30
cdr3_aa: CAWSVGGDTEAFF

j_call: TRBJ2-7
v_call: TRBV2
cdr3_aa: CASRAYEQYF

j_call: TRBJ2-7
v_call: TRBV5-4
cdr3_aa: CASSLRTGGGEQYF

j_call: TRBJ2-1
v_call: TRBV5-1
cdr3_aa: CASSLDSNEQFF

j_call: TRBJ2-7
v_call: TRBV6-5
cdr3_aa: CASSYSPTRAEFEQYF

j_call: TRBJ2-3
v_call: TRBV2
cdr3_aa: CASSDNWEPGTQYF

j_call: TRBJ1-6
v_call: TRBV6-4
cdr3_aa: CASSDGQHYNSPLHF

j_call: TRBJ2-3
v_call: TRBV4-3
cdr3_aa: CASSQILAGFSTDTQYF

j_call: TRBJ2-1
v_call: TRBV7-2
cdr3_aa: CASSLALRLVGSEQFF

j_call: TRBJ2-1
v_call: TRBV13
cdr3_aa: CASSILSSYNEQFF

j_call: TRBJ2-3
v_call: TRBV5-1
cdr3_aa: CASSLVPSTDTQYF

j_call: TRBJ2-2
v_call: TRBV11-2
cdr3_aa: CASSLQPGGGELFF

j_call: TRBJ1-2
v_call: TRBV6-1
cdr3_aa: CASSETGMGGYTF

j_call: TRBJ2-1
v_call: TRBV2
cdr3_aa: CASSVTGGDMSYYNEQFF